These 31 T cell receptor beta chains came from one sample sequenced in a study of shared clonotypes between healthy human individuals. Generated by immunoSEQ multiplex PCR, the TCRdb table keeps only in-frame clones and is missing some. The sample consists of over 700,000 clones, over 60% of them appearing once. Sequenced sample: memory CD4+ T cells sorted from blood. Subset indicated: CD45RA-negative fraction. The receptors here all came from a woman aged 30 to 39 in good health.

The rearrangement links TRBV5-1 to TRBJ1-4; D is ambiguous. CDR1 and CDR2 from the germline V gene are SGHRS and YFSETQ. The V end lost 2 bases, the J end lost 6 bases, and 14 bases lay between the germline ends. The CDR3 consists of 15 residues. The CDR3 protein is CASSFSGNRDEKLFF. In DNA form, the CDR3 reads TGCGCCAGCAGCTTCTCTGGCAACAGAGATGAAAAACTGTTTTTT.

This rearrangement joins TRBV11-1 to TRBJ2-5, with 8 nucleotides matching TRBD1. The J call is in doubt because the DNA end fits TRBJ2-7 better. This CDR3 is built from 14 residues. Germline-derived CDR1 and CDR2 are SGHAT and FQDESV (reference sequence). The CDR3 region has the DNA TGTGCCAGCAGTTCACTTGGGACAGGCTACGAGCAGTACTTC. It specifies CASSSLGTGYEQYF.

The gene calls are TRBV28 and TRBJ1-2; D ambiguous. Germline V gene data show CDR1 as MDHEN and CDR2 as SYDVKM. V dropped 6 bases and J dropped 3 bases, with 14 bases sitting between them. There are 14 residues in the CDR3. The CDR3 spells CASSPPYRHYGYTF. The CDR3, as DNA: TGTGCCAGCAGCCCCCCGTATAGGCACTATGGCTACACCTTC.

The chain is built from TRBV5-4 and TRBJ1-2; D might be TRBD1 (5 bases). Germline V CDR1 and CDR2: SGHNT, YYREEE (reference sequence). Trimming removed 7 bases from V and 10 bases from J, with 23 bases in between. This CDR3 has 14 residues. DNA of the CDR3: TGTGCCAGCTCCGCCCCGCTAGGGGACGCCCTCTACACCTTC. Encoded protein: CASSAPLGDALYTF.

The CDR3 spells CASSQTANTEAFF. CDR3 in DNA: TGCGCCAGCAGCCAGACAGCGAACACTGAAGCTTTCTTT. The chain recombines TRBV5-1 with TRBJ1-1; tentatively, D is TRBD1 (5 bases). V was clipped by 4 bases and J by 1 base, with 8 bases between them. CDR1 is SGHRS and CDR2 is YFSETQ in the germline V gene. The CDR3 sequence is 13 residues long.

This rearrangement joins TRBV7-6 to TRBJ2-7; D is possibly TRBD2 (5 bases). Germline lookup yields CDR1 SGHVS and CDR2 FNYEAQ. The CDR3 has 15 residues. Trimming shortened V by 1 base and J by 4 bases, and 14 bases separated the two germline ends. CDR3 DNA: TGTGCCAGCAGCTTAGGGGCCGGGGTAATTTACGAGCAGTACTTC. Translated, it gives CASSLGAGVIYEQYF.

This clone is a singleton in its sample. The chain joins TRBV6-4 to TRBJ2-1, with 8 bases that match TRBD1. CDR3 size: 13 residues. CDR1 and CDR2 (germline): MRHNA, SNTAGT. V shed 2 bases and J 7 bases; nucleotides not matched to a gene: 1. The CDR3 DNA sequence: TGTGCCAGCAGTGACCAGGGGGCGAATGAGCAGTTCTTC. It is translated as CASSDQGANEQFF.

The CDR3 DNA is TGTGCCAGCAGCCCATACGAGGGGGCAAGGAACACTGAAGCTTTCTTT. It codes for CASSPYEGARNTEAFF. This chain links TRBV28 with TRBJ1-1; 7 nucleotides align to TRBD1. Losses at the gene ends were 6 bases for V and 1 base for J; bases not matched to a gene: 11. Per germline, CDR1 MDHEN and CDR2 SYDVKM. The CDR3 has 16 residues.

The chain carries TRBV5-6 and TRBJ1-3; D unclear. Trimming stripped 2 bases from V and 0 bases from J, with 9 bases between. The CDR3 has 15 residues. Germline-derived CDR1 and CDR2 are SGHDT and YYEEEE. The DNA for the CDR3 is TGTGCCAGCAGCTTCCTTCCGTCCTCTGGAAACACCATATATTTT. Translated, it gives CASSFLPSSGNTIYF.

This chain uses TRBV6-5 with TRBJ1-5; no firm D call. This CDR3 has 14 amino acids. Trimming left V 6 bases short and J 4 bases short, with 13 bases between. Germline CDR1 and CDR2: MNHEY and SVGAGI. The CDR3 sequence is CASSRSGINQPQHF. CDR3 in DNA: TGTGCCAGCAGCCGCAGTGGGATTAATCAGCCCCAGCATTTT.

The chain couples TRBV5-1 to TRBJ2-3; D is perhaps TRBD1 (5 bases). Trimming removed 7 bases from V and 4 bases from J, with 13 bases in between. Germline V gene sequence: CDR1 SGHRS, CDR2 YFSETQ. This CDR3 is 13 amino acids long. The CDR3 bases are TGCGCCAGCGGGGCTAGTGGTCCAGATACGCAGTATTTT. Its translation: CASGASGPDTQYF. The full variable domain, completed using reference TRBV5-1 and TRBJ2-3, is KAGVTQTPRYLIKTRGQQVTLSCSPISGHRSVSWYQQTPGQGLQFLFEYFSETQRNKGNFPGRFSGRQFSNSRSEMNVSTLELGDSALYLCASGASGPDTQYFGPGTRLTVL.

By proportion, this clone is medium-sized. The CDR3 sequence is CASSYSMPGLQYEQYF. The CDR3 bases are TGTGCCAGCAGTTACTCGATGCCTGGACTTCAATACGAGCAGTACTTC. This chain links TRBV6-5 with TRBJ2-7, with D maybe TRBD2 (5 bases). Germline V CDR1 and CDR2: MNHEY, SVGAGI. The CDR3 covers 16 residues. V shed 0 bases and J shed 4 bases, with 16 bases lying between them.

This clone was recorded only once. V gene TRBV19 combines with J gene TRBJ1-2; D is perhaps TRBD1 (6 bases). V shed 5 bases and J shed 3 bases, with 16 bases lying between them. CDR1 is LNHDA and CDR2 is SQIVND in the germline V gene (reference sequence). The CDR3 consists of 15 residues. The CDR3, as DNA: TGTGCCAGTAGTCCTTTGAGGGCAGGGGACTATGGCTACACCTTC. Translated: CASSPLRAGDYGYTF.

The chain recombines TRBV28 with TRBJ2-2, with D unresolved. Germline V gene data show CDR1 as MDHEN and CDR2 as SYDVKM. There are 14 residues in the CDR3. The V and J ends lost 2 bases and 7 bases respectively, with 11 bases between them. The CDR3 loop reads CASSLRRPFGELFF. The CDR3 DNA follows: TGTGCCAGCAGTTTAAGGCGGCCGTTCGGGGAGCTGTTTTTT.

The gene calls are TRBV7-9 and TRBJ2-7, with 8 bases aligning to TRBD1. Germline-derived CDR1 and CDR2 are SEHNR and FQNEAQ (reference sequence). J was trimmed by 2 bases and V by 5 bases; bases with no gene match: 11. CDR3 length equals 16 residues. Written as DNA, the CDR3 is TGTGCCAGCAGCCCCCAGCGGACAGGGATAACCTACGAGCAGTACTTC. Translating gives CASSPQRTGITYEQYF. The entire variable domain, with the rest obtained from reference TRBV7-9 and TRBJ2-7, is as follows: DTGVSQNPRHKITKRGQNVTFRCDPISEHNRLYWYRQTLGQGPEFLTYFQNEAQLEKSRLLSDRFSAERPKGSFSTLEIQRTEQGDSAMYLCASSPQRTGITYEQYFGPGTRLTVT.

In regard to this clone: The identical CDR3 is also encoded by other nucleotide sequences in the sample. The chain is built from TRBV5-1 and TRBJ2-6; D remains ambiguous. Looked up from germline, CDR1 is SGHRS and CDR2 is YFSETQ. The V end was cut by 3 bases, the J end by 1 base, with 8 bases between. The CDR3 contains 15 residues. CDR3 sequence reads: CASSYGGSGANVLTF. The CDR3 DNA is TGCGCCAGCAGCTATGGTGGGTCTGGGGCCAACGTCCTGACTTTC. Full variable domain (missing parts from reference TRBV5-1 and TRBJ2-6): KAGVTQTPRYLIKTRGQQVTLSCSPISGHRSVSWYQQTPGQGLQFLFEYFSETQRNKGNFPGRFSGRQFSNSRSEMNVSTLELGDSALYLCASSYGGSGANVLTFGAGSRLTVL.

Here the CDR3 reads CASSLRTGSVYEQFF. The DNA of the CDR3 is TGTGCCAGCAGCCTTAGGACAGGGTCAGTGTATGAGCAGTTCTTC. V and J are TRBV11-3 and TRBJ2-1; 8 bases match TRBD1. V shed 5 bases and J 8 bases; nucleotides not matched to a gene: 11. This CDR3 is built from 15 residues. CDR1 and CDR2 (germline): SGHNT, YENEEA.

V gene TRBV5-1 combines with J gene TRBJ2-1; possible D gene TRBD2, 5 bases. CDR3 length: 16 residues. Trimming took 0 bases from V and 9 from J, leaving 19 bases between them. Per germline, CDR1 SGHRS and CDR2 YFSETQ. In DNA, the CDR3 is TGCGCCAGCAGCTTGGCTGGGAGCAGAGAGGCCACTGAGCAGTTCTTC. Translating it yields CASSLAGSREATEQFF. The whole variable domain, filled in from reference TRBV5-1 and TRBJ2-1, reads KAGVTQTPRYLIKTRGQQVTLSCSPISGHRSVSWYQQTPGQGLQFLFEYFSETQRNKGNFPGRFSGRQFSNSRSEMNVSTLELGDSALYLCASSLAGSREATEQFFGPGTRLTVL.

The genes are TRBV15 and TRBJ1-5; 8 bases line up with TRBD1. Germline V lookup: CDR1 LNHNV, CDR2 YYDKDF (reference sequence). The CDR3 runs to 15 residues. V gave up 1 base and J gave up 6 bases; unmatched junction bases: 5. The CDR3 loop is CATSRVTGGLQPQHF. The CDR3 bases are TGTGCCACCAGCAGAGTAACAGGGGGTCTTCAGCCCCAGCATTTT.

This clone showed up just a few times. DNA of the CDR3: TGTGCCAGCAGGACAGGGCGCATCCCGTACTTC. Translation: CASRTGRIPYF. The chain uses TRBV2 and TRBJ2-5; 7 positions match TRBD1. The CDR3 is 11 residues long. After removal of 6 bases from V and 13 bases from J, the junction contained 8 bases not matched to a gene. CDR1 is SNHLY, CDR2 FYNNEI, per germline.

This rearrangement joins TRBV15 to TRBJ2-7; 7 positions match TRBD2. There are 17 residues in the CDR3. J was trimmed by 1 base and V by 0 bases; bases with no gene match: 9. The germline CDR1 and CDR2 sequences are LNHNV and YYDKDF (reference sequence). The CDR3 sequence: CATSRDSAGRVSYEQYF. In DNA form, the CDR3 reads TGTGCCACCAGCAGAGATTCAGCGGGGCGGGTTTCCTACGAGCAGTACTTC.

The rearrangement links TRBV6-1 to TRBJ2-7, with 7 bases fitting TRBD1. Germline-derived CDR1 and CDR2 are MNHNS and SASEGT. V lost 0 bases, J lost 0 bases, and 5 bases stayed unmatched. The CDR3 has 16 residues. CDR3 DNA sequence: TGTGCCAGCAGTGAAGCGGCCGGGACAGCCTCCTACGAGCAGTACTTC. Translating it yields CASSEAAGTASYEQYF.

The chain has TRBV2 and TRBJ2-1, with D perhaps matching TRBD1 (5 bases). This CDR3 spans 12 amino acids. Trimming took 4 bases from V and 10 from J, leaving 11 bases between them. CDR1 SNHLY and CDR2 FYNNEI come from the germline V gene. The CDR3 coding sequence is TGTGCCAGCAGTGGGCAGGGTGGAGAGCAGTTCTTC. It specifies CASSGQGGEQFF. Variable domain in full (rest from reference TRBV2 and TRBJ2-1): EPEVTQTPSHQVTQMGQEVILRCVPISNHLYFYWYRQILGQKVEFLVSFYNNEISEKSEIFDDQFSVERPDGSNFTLKIRSTKLEDSAMYFCASSGQGGEQFFGPGTRLTVL.

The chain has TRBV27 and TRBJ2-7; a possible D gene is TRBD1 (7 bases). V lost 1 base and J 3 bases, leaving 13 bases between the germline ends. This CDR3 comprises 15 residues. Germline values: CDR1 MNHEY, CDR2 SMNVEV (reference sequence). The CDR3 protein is CASSLLFQGGYEQYF. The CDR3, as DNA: TGTGCCAGCAGTTTATTATTCCAGGGGGGCTACGAGCAGTACTTC.

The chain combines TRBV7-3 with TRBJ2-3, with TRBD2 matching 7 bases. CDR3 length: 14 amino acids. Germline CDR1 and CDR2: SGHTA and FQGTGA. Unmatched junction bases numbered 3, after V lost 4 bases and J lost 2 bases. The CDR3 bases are TGTGCCAGCAGCTCACAGCGGGACACAGATACGCAGTATTTT. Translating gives CASSSQRDTDTQYF.

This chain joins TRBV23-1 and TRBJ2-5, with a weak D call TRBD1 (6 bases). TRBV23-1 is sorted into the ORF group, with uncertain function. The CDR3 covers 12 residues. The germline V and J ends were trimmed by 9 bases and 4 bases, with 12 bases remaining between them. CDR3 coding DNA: TGCGCCAGTTACGGACAGAGAGAGACCCAGTACTTC. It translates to CASYGQRETQYF.

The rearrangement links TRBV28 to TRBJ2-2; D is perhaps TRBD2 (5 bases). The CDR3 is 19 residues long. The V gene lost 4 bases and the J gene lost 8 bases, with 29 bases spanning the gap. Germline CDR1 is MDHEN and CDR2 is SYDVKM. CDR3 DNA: TGTGCCAGCAGTTCCCCCTTGGGCCCACGGGCGGGCAGGTTGGGGGAGCTGTTTTTT. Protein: CASSSPLGPRAGRLGELFF.

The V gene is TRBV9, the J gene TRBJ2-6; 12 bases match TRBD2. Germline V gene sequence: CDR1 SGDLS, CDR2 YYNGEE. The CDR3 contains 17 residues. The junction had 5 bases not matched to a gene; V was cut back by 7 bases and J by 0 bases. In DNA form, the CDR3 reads TGTGCCAGCTCCCGACTAGCGGGAGACTCTGGGGCCAACGTCCTGACTTTC. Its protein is CASSRLAGDSGANVLTF. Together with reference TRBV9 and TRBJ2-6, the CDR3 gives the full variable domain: DSGVTQTPKHLITATGQRVTLRCSPRSGDLSVYWYQQSLDQGLQFLIQYYNGEERAKGNILERFSAQQFPDLHSELNLSSLELGDSALYFCASSRLAGDSGANVLTFGAGSRLTVL.

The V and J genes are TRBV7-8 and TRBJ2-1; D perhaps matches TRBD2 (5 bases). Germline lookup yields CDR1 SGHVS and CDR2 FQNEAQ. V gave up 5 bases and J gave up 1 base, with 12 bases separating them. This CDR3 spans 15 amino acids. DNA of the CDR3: TGTGCCAGCAGCGAAAGCGGATATTCCTACAATGAGCAGTTCTTC. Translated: CASSESGYSYNEQFF.

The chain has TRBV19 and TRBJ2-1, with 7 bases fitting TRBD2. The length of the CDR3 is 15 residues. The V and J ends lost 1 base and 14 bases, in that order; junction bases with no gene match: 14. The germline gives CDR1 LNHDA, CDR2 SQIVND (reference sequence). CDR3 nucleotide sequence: TGTGCCAGTAGTATAGCGTCTTGGGGGAGGGGTCTTAAGTTCTTC. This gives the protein CASSIASWGRGLKFF.

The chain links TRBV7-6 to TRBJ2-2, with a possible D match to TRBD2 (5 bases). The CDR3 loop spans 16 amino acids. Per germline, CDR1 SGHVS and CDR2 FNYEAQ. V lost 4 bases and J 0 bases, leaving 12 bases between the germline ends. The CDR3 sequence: CASSSGLSANTGELFF. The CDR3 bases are TGTGCCAGCAGCTCAGGACTTTCCGCGAACACCGGGGAGCTGTTTTTT.